The source of this T cell receptor beta chain is a study of OX40 agonist ivuxolimab in advanced cancers. Germline V lookup: CDR1 MNHEY, CDR2 SVGAGI. The germline V and J ends were trimmed by 5 bases and 3 bases, with 10 bases remaining between them. The CDR3 extends over 13 amino acids. Profiled with immunoSEQ multiplex PCR; TCRdb holds only in-frame clones, not every one. The sample consists of roughly 72,000 clones, approximately 89% of them appearing once. The clonotype originates from an adult with an advanced solid tumor such as melanoma, head and neck, liver or kidney cancer. The chain employs TRBV6-5 and TRBJ1-2, with D uncertain. The sequences come from CD4+ or CD8+ T cells sorted from blood, collected in a trial of the OX40 agonist ivuxolimab. The CDR3 is CASSVVEDYGYTF. In DNA, the CDR3 is TGTGCCAGCAGTGTTGTAGAAGACTATGGCTACACCTTC.